These 2 T cell receptor beta chains were all obtained from the same sample, sequenced in a study of shared clonotypes between healthy human individuals. Sequencing was performed with immunoSEQ multiplex PCR; in TCRdb, only in-frame clones are kept and a portion is missing. Here the sample spans about 380,000 clones, 90% to 97% being singletons. Material for sequencing was memory CD8+ T cells sorted from blood. Specified subset: CD45RO+ cells pooled with CCR7-negative TemRA cells. These receptors were taken from a man aged 30 to 45 in good health.

V usage is TRBV28 and J usage is TRBJ2-7; D is undetermined. This CDR3 is 12 amino acids long. V gave up 3 bases and J gave up 3 bases, with 6 bases separating them. CDR1 MDHEN and CDR2 SYDVKM come from the germline V gene. The CDR3 spells CASSFDDYEQYF. CDR3 DNA sequence: TGTGCCAGCAGTTTTGACGACTACGAGCAGTACTTC.

The chain employs TRBV25-1 and TRBJ2-7, with 7 bases aligning to TRBD2. V shed 1 base and J 5 bases; nucleotides not matched to a gene: 11. Germline lookup yields CDR1 MGHDK and CDR2 SYGVNS. The CDR3 has 16 amino acids. CDR3 sequence (DNA): TGTGCCAGCAGTGAATCCCCCTTTGCGGGAGATAACGAGCAGTACTTC. It yields the protein CASSESPFAGDNEQYF.